This is a list of T cell receptor beta chains from one sample in a study of immune evolution from preneoplasia to lung adenocarcinoma. The protocol was immunoSEQ multiplex PCR, while the TCRdb copy is restricted to in-frame clones and leaves out a portion. The sample includes 3,500 or so clones, about four fifths seen only once; the top ten take about 6.7%. Sequenced: FFPE invasive lung adenocarcinoma tissue. These TCRs come from a person aged 70 to 85 with invasive lung adenocarcinoma. Each CDR3 is given with its conserved first and last residue. A D gene is named only where the DNA matches it firmly. A row's size may be missing; if present it is once, few, many or a size class.

>TRBJ2-5|TRBV29-1|-|TRBD2
TGCAGCGTTGTGTTGGCTAGCGGGAGATTACAAGAGACCCAGTACTTC
CSVVLASGRLQETQYF
>TRBJ2-1|TRBV27|-|-
TGTGCCAGCACCCCGGCCCTCTACAATGAGCAGTTCTTC
CASTPALYNEQFF
>TRBJ2-3|TRBV29-1|few|TRBD2
TGCAGCGTCCCCCCCCGGGGGGTAGATACGCAGTATTTT
CSVPPRGVDTQYF
>TRBJ2-5|TRBV10-2|-|TRBD1
TGCGCCAGCAGTGAGGGGACAGGGGGCGCAAAGACCCAGTACTTC
CASSEGTGGAKTQYF
>TRBJ2-7|TRBV7-8|-|-
TGTGCCAGCCAAAGGACTGGACCCAGCTCCTACGAGCAGTACTTC
CASQRTGPSSYEQYF
>TRBJ2-1|TRBV9|-|-
TGTGCCAGCAGCGTAGCTCGGAACCCCCAGGCGGCTAACAATGAGCAGTTCTTC
CASSVARNPQAANNEQFF
>TRBJ1-1|TRBV7-3|-|TRBD1
TGTGCCAGCAGCCCGGACAGGGGCCGGACTGAAGCTTTCTTT
CASSPDRGRTEAFF
>TRBJ1-3|TRBV4-2|-|-
TGTGCCAGCAGCCAAGATTTAGCGGGTCCTGGAAACACCATATATTTT
CASSQDLAGPGNTIYF
>TRBJ2-7|TRBV27|-|-
TGTGCCAGCAGTTTAAATCAGGCCTACGAGCAGTACTTC
CASSLNQAYEQYF
>TRBJ2-7|TRBV10-3|-|TRBD2
TGTGCCATCACCCCCGTCGAGCGGGGTATCTACGAGCAGTACTTC
CAITPVERGIYEQYF
>TRBJ1-4|TRBV10-3|once|-
TGTGCCATCAAAGCCGCAACTAATGAAAAACTGTTTTTT
CAIKAATNEKLFF
>TRBJ2-1|TRBV18|-|-
TGTGCCAGCTCACCGGCAACGAACAATGAGCAGTTCTTC
CASSPATNNEQFF
>TRBJ2-5|TRBV5-6|-|-
TGTGCCAGCAGCTTGGACCAAGAGACCCAGTACTTC
CASSLDQETQYF
>TRBJ2-7|TRBV5-1|-|-
TGCGCCAGCAGTCACGGGGTCGGGCAGTACTTC
CASSHGVGQYF
>TRBJ2-5|TRBV7-8|-|-
TGTGCCAGCAGCTTAGAAACAGGCTTGTACCAAGAGACCCAGTACTTC
CASSLETGLYQETQYF
>TRBJ2-7|TRBV10-3|-|-
TGTGCCATCAGGGACTCCAGCTCCTACGAGCAGTACTTC
CAIRDSSSYEQYF
>TRBJ2-5|TRBV29-1|-|TRBD2
TGCAGCGTTGAATGGCTAGCGGGAGAGGCAGAGACCCAGTACTTC
CSVEWLAGEAETQYF
>TRBJ1-2|TRBV5-6|-|TRBD1
TGTGCCAGCAGCTGGGAGGACAGGGGGGGCGGCTACACCTTC
CASSWEDRGGGYTF
>TRBJ2-7|TRBV2|few|-
TGTGCCAGCAGAGCAAACTCCTACGAGCAGTACTTC
CASRANSYEQYF
>TRBJ2-5|TRBV6-5|-|TRBD1
TGTGCCAGCAGTAGGGGACAGGGGGCGCCCACCCAGTACTTC
CASSRGQGAPTQYF
>TRBJ1-2|TRBV29-1|-|-
TGCAGCGTTGAAGTGGAGGGACACCGATATGGCTACACCTTC
CSVEVEGHRYGYTF
>TRBJ1-4|TRBV5-1|-|TRBD1
TGCGCCAGCAGGCGGACAGGGGCAACTAATGAAAAACTGTTTTTT
CASRRTGATNEKLFF
>TRBJ1-2|TRBV19|-|-
TGTGCCAGTAGTATAGGTGTACGGCAGCCCTATGGCTACACCTTC
CASSIGVRQPYGYTF
>TRBJ2-5|TRBV18|-|TRBD2
TGTGCCAGCTCACCAGGGACTAGCGGGACAGAGACCCAGTACTTC
CASSPGTSGTETQYF
>TRBJ2-7|TRBV19|-|-
TGTGCCAGTAGTATAGACATAAATTCCTACGAGCAGTACTTC
CASSIDINSYEQYF
>TRBJ1-2|TRBV5-4|-|-
TGTGCCAGCAGCTTCTGGGGTCAAGCTAACTATGGCTACACCTTC
CASSFWGQANYGYTF
>TRBJ2-5|TRBV29-1|-|-
TGCAGCGTTGAAACTAGAGGCGAGACCCAGTACTTC
CSVETRGETQYF
>TRBJ2-1|TRBV7-8|-|TRBD2
TGTGCCAGCAGCGTGACTAGCGGGAGGGACAATGAGCAGTTCTTC
CASSVTSGRDNEQFF
>TRBJ1-2|TRBV5-5|-|TRBD1
TGTGCCAGCAGCTTAATGACAGGGGGCTACTATGGCTACACCTTC
CASSLMTGGYYGYTF
>TRBJ1-5|TRBV28|-|-
TGTGCCAGCAGTTTATTGGAGAGGGGTCATCAGCCCCAGCATTTT
CASSLLERGHQPQHF
>TRBJ2-5|TRBV29-1|-|TRBD2
TGCAGCGTTGGTTTTGCGGGGGGAGAGACCCAGTACTTC
CSVGFAGGETQYF
>TRBJ2-1|TRBV28|-|-
TGTGCCAGCAGTTTGACCCAACTTCCTAATGAGCAGTTCTTC
CASSLTQLPNEQFF
>TRBJ2-3|TRBV7-8|-|-
TGTGCCAGCAGCTCGGACGATACGCAGTATTTT
CASSSDDTQYF
>TRBJ2-7|TRBV23-1|-|-
TGCGCCAGCAGCCTCGACGGGGCGTACGAGCAGTACTTC
CASSLDGAYEQYF
>TRBJ2-1|TRBV4-2|-|-
TGTGCCAGCAGCCAAGAAAAAGGCTTAGGGGATGAGCAGTTCTTC
CASSQEKGLGDEQFF